These 17 T cell receptor beta chains were sequenced from one sample in a study of Graves' ophthalmopathy and Graves' hyperthyroidism. Beta-chain TCR CDR3 regions were amplified from RNA transcripts. The first-round RT-PCR employed HTBI primers together with the Qiagen OneStep RT-PCR kit. A multiplex PCR was then performed as the second round. TCRdb processed the multiplex PCR reads anew with MiXCR; each CDR3 protein has one entry. The sample includes 450,000 or so distinct CDR3 sequences, around an eighth of them seen just once. Material for sequencing was blood. The receptors originated from a woman aged 25-40 years with Graves' ophthalmopathy.

This clonotype was seen repeatedly, ten times or more. The rearrangement joins TRBV28 to TRBJ1-6; maybe TRBD1 (5 bases). Germline values: CDR1 MDHEN, CDR2 SYDVKM. The CDR3 loop spans 12 amino acids. Trimming took 7 bases from V and 11 from J, leaving 12 bases between them. The CDR3 is CASIRGGTPLHF. The CDR3 DNA reads TGTGCCAGCATAAGGGGCGGTACACCCCTCCACTTT.

The rearrangement links TRBV6-2 or TRBV6-3 to TRBJ2-7; TRBD1 agrees at 8 bases. This CDR3 comprises 16 residues. Per germline, CDR1 MNHEY and CDR2 SVGEGT. With V trimmed by 2 bases and J by 3 bases, 9 bases remained unmatched. The CDR3 protein is CASSYTRGQGLYEQYF. The DNA for the CDR3 is TGTGCCAGCAGTTACACCAGAGGACAGGGCCTCTACGAGCAGTACTTC.

This clonotype was recorded at least ten times. This chain connects TRBV9 to TRBJ2-2; D call uncertain. The germline V gene has CDR1 SGDLS and CDR2 YYNGEE. There are 15 residues in the CDR3. The germline V and J ends were trimmed by 0 bases and 9 bases, with 15 bases remaining between them. CDR3 in amino acids: CASSVAEEPLRELFF. The CDR3 DNA reads TGTGCCAGCAGCGTAGCTGAGGAGCCCCTTAGGGAGCTGTTTTTT.

This clonotype was seen repeatedly, ten times or more. Given a much more abundant clone one base away, this may be a read error. V is TRBV2 and J is TRBJ2-4, with D maybe TRBD2 (5 bases). Deletions cut 5 bases from V and 7 bases from J, with 12 bases between. CDR1 is SNHLY and CDR2 is FYNNEI in the germline V gene. This CDR3 spans 13 amino acids. The CDR3 DNA reads TGTGCCAGCAGTTCCGGGATGGTCAACATTCAGTACTTC. This sequence encodes CASSSGMVNIQYF.

The chain couples TRBV6-5 to TRBJ2-7, with TRBD1 matching over 7 bases. Unmatched junction bases numbered 5, after V lost 0 bases and J lost 3 bases. CDR1 is MNHEY, CDR2 SVGAGI, per germline. The CDR3 loop spans 15 amino acids. The CDR3 bases are TGTGCCAGCAGTTACTCGTCTACAGGGGACTACGAGCAGTACTTC. Encoded protein: CASSYSSTGDYEQYF.

V usage is TRBV7-2 and J usage is TRBJ2-7, with TRBD1 matching 10 bases. CDR1 and CDR2 from the germline V gene are SGHTA and FQGNSA. The V segment lost 6 bases and the J segment 2 bases; nucleotides outside the gene matches: 7. The CDR3 loop spans 15 amino acids. CDR3 sequence: CASRDRTGGPYEQYF. The DNA of the CDR3 is TGTGCCAGCAGAGATAGGACAGGGGGTCCCTACGAGCAGTACTTC. The variable domain in full, completed from reference TRBV7-2 and TRBJ2-7, reads GAGVSQSPSNKVTEKGKDVELRCDPISGHTALYWYRQSLGQGLEFLIYFQGNSAPDKSGLPSDRFSAERTGGSVSTLTIQRTQQEDSAVYLCASRDRTGGPYEQYFGPGTRLTVT.

The J gene is TRBJ2-7, the V gene TRBV19; 11 bases agree with TRBD1. Germline V gene sequence: CDR1 LNHDA, CDR2 SQIVND (reference sequence). CDR3 length equals 15 residues. Germline trimming cut 6 bases from V and 4 bases from J; bases unmatched to any gene: 8. The chain's CDR3 is CASRDSGTGGYEQYF. As DNA, the CDR3 is TGTGCCAGTAGAGACTCCGGGACAGGGGGATACGAGCAGTACTTC. Combining the CDR3 with reference TRBV19 and TRBJ2-7 gives the whole variable domain DGGITQSPKYLFRKEGQNVTLSCEQNLNHDAMYWYRQDPGQGLRLIYYSQIVNDFQKGDIAEGYSVSREKKESFPLTVTSAQKNPTAFYLCASRDSGTGGYEQYFGPGTRLTVT.

J is TRBJ2-5 and V is TRBV11-1, with TRBD2 matching 10 bases. Germline loops: CDR1 SGHAT, CDR2 FQDESV (reference sequence). V was clipped by 3 bases and J by 5 bases; unmatched bases: 12. The CDR3 extends over 17 amino acids. In DNA form, the CDR3 reads TGTGCCAGCAGCTTTAGCTGGCTAGCGGGGGCGGTGGAGACCCAGTACTTC. This sequence encodes CASSFSWLAGAVETQYF.

This clonotype occurred a few times. The chain links TRBV20-1 to TRBJ1-6; 7 bases align to TRBD1. Unmatched junction bases numbered 13, after V lost 5 bases and J lost 3 bases. Germline V lookup: CDR1 DFQATT, CDR2 SNEGSKA (reference sequence). The CDR3 runs to 17 residues. This chain's CDR3 is CSAPQKGQTFYNSPLHF. The CDR3 nucleotides read TGCAGTGCTCCCCAAAAGGGACAGACCTTCTATAATTCACCCCTCCACTTT.

This clonotype was counted between two and nine times. The CDR3 bases are TGTGCCAGCAGCCTAAGCCGGACGGAGACCCAGTACTTC. It yields the protein CASSLSRTETQYF. The chain is built from TRBV7-3 and TRBJ2-5; no firm D call. The CDR3 length is 13 residues. Trimming shortened V by 5 bases and J by 5 bases, and 12 bases separated the two germline ends. Germline V gives CDR1 SGHTA, CDR2 FQGTGA.

This clonotype was recorded many times. The J gene is TRBJ1-2, the V gene TRBV11-2; TRBD1 is a possible D gene (5 bases). This CDR3 comprises 14 residues. Germline CDR1 and CDR2: SGHAT and FQNNGV. Trimming cost V 5 bases and J 0 bases, with 10 bases left between them. The CDR3 nucleotides are TGTGCCAGCAGCGATGGACACGCTAACTATGGCTACACCTTC. This codes for CASSDGHANYGYTF. The whole variable domain, remainder taken from reference TRBV11-2 and TRBJ1-2, is EAGVAQSPRYKIIEKRQSVAFWCNPISGHATLYWYQQILGQGPKLLIQFQNNGVVDDSQLPKDRFSAERLKGVDSTLKIQPAKLEDSAVYLCASSDGHANYGYTFGSGTRLTVV.

This clonotype was observed many times. This rearrangement joins TRBV19 to TRBJ2-4; D may match TRBD1 or TRBD2 (5 bases each). This CDR3 spans 14 amino acids. CDR1 is LNHDA and CDR2 is SQIVND in the germline V gene (reference sequence). Trimming shortened V by 3 bases and J by 8 bases, and 14 bases separated the two germline ends. The CDR3 DNA reads as TGTGCCAGTAGTATTCCGGGACGGCCTTACATTCAGTACTTC. Its protein product is CASSIPGRPYIQYF.

This clonotype was recorded many times. The V call is TRBV28, the J call TRBJ2-7; no firm D call. Trimming shortened V by 6 bases and J by 2 bases, and 11 bases separated the two germline ends. Germline V gene data show CDR1 as MDHEN and CDR2 as SYDVKM. The CDR3 has 13 residues. Here the CDR3 DNA reads TGTGCCAGCAGCTCTAGAAGCCCCTACGAGCAGTACTTC. Translating gives CASSSRSPYEQYF.

This clonotype was seen ten or more times. V usage is TRBV28 and J usage is TRBJ2-7, with D perhaps matching TRBD1 (6 bases). The germline CDR1 and CDR2 sequences are MDHEN and SYDVKM. Trimming took 4 bases from V and 2 from J, leaving 9 bases between them. The CDR3 extends over 13 amino acids. Here the CDR3 reads CASSWGRTYEQYF. CDR3 nucleotides: TGTGCCAGCAGTTGGGGGCGCACCTACGAGCAGTACTTC.

This clonotype was observed many times. This chain joins TRBV6-5 and TRBJ1-2; 7 nucleotides match TRBD1. The CDR3 is made up of 14 amino acids. The ends lost 5 bases at V and 6 bases at J; junction bases unmatched: 9. Germline V gene sequence: CDR1 MNHEY, CDR2 SVGAGI. CDR3 loop: CASSRDRVRDGYTF. Written as DNA, the CDR3 is TGTGCCAGCAGTCGAGACAGGGTACGTGATGGCTACACCTTC.

This clonotype appeared many times. The chain recombines TRBV20-1 with TRBJ2-5; possibly TRBD2 for D (6 bases). Looked up from germline, CDR1 is DFQATT and CDR2 is SNEGSKA (reference sequence). V lost 3 bases and J lost 3, with 11 bases in between. The CDR3 totals 13 residues. The CDR3 here is CSASPGLEETQYF. The CDR3 coding sequence is TGCAGTGCTAGTCCGGGACTGGAAGAGACCCAGTACTTC.

This clonotype came up a few times. V and J are TRBV5-5 and TRBJ2-7; a weak D match, TRBD1 (5 bases). V was pared by 1 base and J by 4 bases, with 15 bases between. The CDR3 contains 15 residues. CDR1 and CDR2 (germline): SGHKS, YYEKEE (reference sequence). The CDR3 spells CASSLLRKGSYEQYF. The DNA of the CDR3 is TGTGCCAGCAGCTTGTTAAGGAAGGGGTCGTACGAGCAGTACTTC.